The rows below give T cell receptor beta chains drawn from one sample of a study of beta chain features in type 1 diabetes. Some clones are missing from TCRdb's copy, which holds only in-frame ones; the method was immunoSEQ multiplex PCR. The sample carries hundreds of thousands of clones, around 15% recorded once. The sequenced material came from naive CD4+ T cells from blood. The receptor set was obtained from a man younger than 30 in good health. The CDR3 runs from the conserved cysteine through the conserved F or W. D genes are given only for firm matches. Not every row has a clone size; where given, it reads once, few, many or a size class.

cdr3_aa cdr3_nt j_call d_call clone_size v_call
CASRGRETQYF TGTGCCAGCAGGGGGCGAGAGACCCAGTACTTC TRBJ2-5 - - TRBV6-5
CASSVGARGSYEQYF TGTGCCAGCAGCGTAGGTGCGCGGGGGTCCTACGAGCAGTACTTC TRBJ2-7 TRBD2 - TRBV9
CAISGGTSGLEQYF TGTGCCATCAGCGGTGGGACTAGCGGTTTAGAGCAGTACTTC TRBJ2-7 TRBD2 - TRBV10-3
CASTRVRPLTPETQYF TGTGCCAGCACTCGGGTGCGACCTCTGACTCCAGAGACCCAGTACTTC TRBJ2-5 - - TRBV28
CAWTPRGQGDRQPQHF TGTGCCTGGACCCCGAGGGGACAGGGGGATCGTCAGCCCCAGCATTTT TRBJ1-5 TRBD1 - TRBV30
CASSLDRVTEAFF TGTGCCAGCAGCTTAGACAGGGTCACTGAAGCTTTCTTT TRBJ1-1 - - TRBV7-7
CASSPPLLVGQGYYGYTF TGTGCCAGCTCACCACCTCTACTAGTAGGACAGGGGTACTATGGCTACACCTTC TRBJ1-2 TRBD1 - TRBV18
CASGGTGVQPQHF TGTGCCAGCGGGGGAACAGGGGTTCAGCCCCAGCATTTT TRBJ1-5 TRBD1 - TRBV6-6
CASSLSTGRDEQYF TGTGCCAGCAGTTTATCGACAGGTCGCGACGAGCAGTACTTC TRBJ2-7 - - TRBV28
CASSQYRGPDEQFF TGTGCCAGCAGCCAATACAGGGGGCCGGATGAGCAGTTCTTC TRBJ2-1 TRBD1 - TRBV14
CASSLGQGGGYTF TGTGCCAGCAGCTTGGGGCAGGGTGGCGGCTACACCTTC TRBJ1-2 - - TRBV5-6
CASSVGPLAGSSYNEQFF TGTGCCAGCAGCGTAGGGCCTCTAGCGGGGAGCTCCTACAATGAGCAGTTCTTC TRBJ2-1 TRBD2 - TRBV9
CASISRSSYNSPLHF TGTGCCAGCATCTCCAGGAGCTCCTATAATTCACCCCTCCACTTT TRBJ1-6 - - TRBV7-2
CASSVLGGPNTGELFF TGTGCCAGCAGCGTATTGGGGGGCCCTAACACCGGGGAGCTGTTTTTT TRBJ2-2 - few TRBV9
CASSPDRGGQPQHF TGTGCCAGCAGCCCTGACAGGGGAGGGCAGCCCCAGCATTTT TRBJ1-5 TRBD1 - TRBV7-2
CASSQALGVTNYGYTF TGCGCCAGCAGCCAAGCTTTGGGAGTTACTAACTATGGCTACACCTTC TRBJ1-2 - few TRBV4-1
CASSVATGAWGYTF TGTGCCAGCAGCGTAGCGACAGGGGCATGGGGCTACACCTTC TRBJ1-2 TRBD1 few TRBV9
CASSFPGRGGSSYEQYF TGTGCCAGCAGCTTCCCGGGCAGGGGCGGTAGCTCCTACGAGCAGTACTTC TRBJ2-7 - few TRBV7-2
CASGFGAVDTEAFF TGTGCCAGCGGTTTCGGGGCAGTGGACACTGAAGCTTTCTTT TRBJ1-1 - - TRBV28
CASSFQGEAGANVLTF TGTGCCAGCAGCTTCCAGGGCGAAGCTGGGGCCAACGTCCTGACTTTC TRBJ2-6 - many TRBV2
CASSPGQGAGDEQFF TGTGCCAGCAGCCCGGGACAGGGGGCTGGGGATGAGCAGTTCTTC TRBJ2-1 TRBD1 few TRBV7-9
CASVRSRNSPLHF TGTGCCAGCGTACGCTCCAGGAATTCACCCCTCCACTTT TRBJ1-6 - few TRBV6-1
CASSPNGMGNIQYF TGTGCCAGCAGCCCGAATGGGATGGGGAACATTCAGTACTTC TRBJ2-4 - many TRBV7-9
CASSLNYEQYF TGCGCCAGCAGCTTAAACTACGAGCAGTACTTC TRBJ2-7 - - TRBV5-1
CASSYTWTGELFF TGCGCCAGCAGTTACACCTGGACCGGGGAGCTGTTTTTT TRBJ2-2 - - TRBV5-1
CSVEGQGLAYNEQFF TGCAGCGTTGAGGGTCAGGGACTAGCCTACAATGAGCAGTTCTTC TRBJ2-1 TRBD2 few TRBV29-1
CASSHEGHTEAFF TGTGCCAGCAGCCATGAGGGGCACACTGAAGCTTTCTTT TRBJ1-1 - - TRBV11-3
CASSFASSGSSYEQYF TGCGCCAGCAGCTTCGCATCTAGCGGGAGCTCCTACGAGCAGTACTTC TRBJ2-7 TRBD2 - TRBV5-1
CASSRPAGKTYGYTF TGTGCCAGCAGCCGCCCGGCCGGAAAGACCTATGGCTACACCTTC TRBJ1-2 - few TRBV7-9
CAWKKGRYGYTF TGTGCCTGGAAGAAGGGGCGCTATGGCTACACCTTC TRBJ1-2 - few TRBV30
CASRLLGSEKLFF TGTGCCAGCCGCCTCCTGGGAAGCGAAAAACTGTTTTTT TRBJ1-4 - few TRBV7-9
CATGPDRSTDTQYF TGTGCCACTGGGCCGGACAGAAGCACAGATACGCAGTATTTT TRBJ2-3 - few TRBV2
CASSLDLGSSPLHF TGTGCCAGCAGCTTAGATCTGGGGAGTTCACCCCTCCACTTT TRBJ1-6 - few TRBV11-2
CASGQTNTEAFF TGTGCCAGCGGACAGACGAACACTGAAGCTTTCTTT TRBJ1-1 - few TRBV6-5